These T cell receptor beta chains were read from a single sample in a study of blood T cell repertoires in COVID-19. The protocol was immunoSEQ multiplex PCR, while the TCRdb copy is restricted to in-frame clones and leaves out a portion. This sample has about 55,000 clones, with more than 80% found just once. The sequencing sample was made of peripheral blood. The receptors shown here come from a human donor in a cohort sampled during active COVID-19. The CDR3 runs from the conserved cysteine through the conserved F or W. Fields, in order: V gene, CDR3 protein.

TRBV13	CPPSLPGTRGGGTDTQYF
TRBV12-3/TRBV12-4	CASSLRQDGYTF
TRBV5-4	CASSLAGGPQETQYF
TRBV10-3	CATRGGALNTEAFF
TRBV6-5	CASSYSSGAPYEQYF
TRBV4-2	CASSQDSGANYNEQFF
TRBV19	CASSIMAGDYGYTF
TRBV18	CASSPPGTVATNEKLFF
TRBV24-1	CATSDPKDRADTQYF
TRBV15	CATRGQSNQPQHF
TRBV6-5	CASRHGQGPYNEQFF